The table lists the clone carrying this T cell receptor beta chain with a few counts. No antigen is known for it. TCR alpha and TCR beta cDNA libraries carrying sample barcodes and UMIs were produced by 5'RACE using constant-segment primers. MiXCR was run by TCRdb on the 5' RACE reads, yielding one entry per CDR3 protein. The sample has some 120,000 distinct CDR3 sequences; about 17% are singletons. The V gene end was trimmed by 3 bases and the J gene end by 4 bases; junction bases not matched to a gene: 5. Germline V gives CDR1 SGHAT, CDR2 FQNNGV. The CDR3 spans 16 residues. These data originate in a study of T-cell memory formation after mild COVID-19. Points from the study as a whole: Day 15 to 85 contracting clones showed balanced CD4/CD8; later expanders leaned CD4+. For contracting clones, CD4+ ones sat mainly in CM and EM, CD8+ in EMRA. Memory from before infection featured some responding clones, which suggests cross-reactive memory joined.

The material sequenced was PBMCs or a T cell subset sorted from them (not recorded which). J is TRBJ2-2 and V is TRBV11-2; 10 nucleotides align to TRBD2. This TCR was sampled from a man between 18 and 35 years old who had mild COVID-19 (a few samples of this study predate the infection). Cell type and time point are not known. The DNA of the CDR3 is TGTGCCAGCAGCTTTGTAGCGGGGGGAAGCACCGGGGAGCTGTTTTTT. Its translation is CASSFVAGGSTGELFF.